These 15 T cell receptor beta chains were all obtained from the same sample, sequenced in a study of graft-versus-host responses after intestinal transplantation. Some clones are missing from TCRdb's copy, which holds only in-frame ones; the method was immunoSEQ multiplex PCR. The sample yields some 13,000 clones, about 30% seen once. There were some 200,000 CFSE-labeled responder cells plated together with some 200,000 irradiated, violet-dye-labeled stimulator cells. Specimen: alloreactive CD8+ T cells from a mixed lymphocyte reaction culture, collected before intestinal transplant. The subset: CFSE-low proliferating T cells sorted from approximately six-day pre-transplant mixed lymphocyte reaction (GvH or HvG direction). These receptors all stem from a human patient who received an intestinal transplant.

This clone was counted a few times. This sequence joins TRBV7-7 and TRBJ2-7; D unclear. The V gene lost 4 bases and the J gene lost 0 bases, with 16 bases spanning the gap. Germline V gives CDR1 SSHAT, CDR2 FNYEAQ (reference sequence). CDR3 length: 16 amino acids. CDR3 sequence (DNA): TGTGCCAGCAGCTCCCTCGACCTCCGTGTCTCCTACGAGCAGTACTTC. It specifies CASSSLDLRVSYEQYF. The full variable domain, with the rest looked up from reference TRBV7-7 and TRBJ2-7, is GAGVSQSPRYKVTKRGQDVTLRCDPISSHATLYWYQQALGQGPEFLTYFNYEAQPDKSGLPSDRFSAERPEGSISTLTIQRTEQRDSAMYRCASSSLDLRVSYEQYFGPGTRLTVT.

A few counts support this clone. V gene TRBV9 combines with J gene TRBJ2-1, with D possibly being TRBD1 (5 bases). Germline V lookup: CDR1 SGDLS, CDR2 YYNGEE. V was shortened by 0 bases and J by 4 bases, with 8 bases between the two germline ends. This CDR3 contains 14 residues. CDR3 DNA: TGTGCCAGCAGCGTAGATGACAGTTACAATGAGCAGTTCTTC. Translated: CASSVDDSYNEQFF.

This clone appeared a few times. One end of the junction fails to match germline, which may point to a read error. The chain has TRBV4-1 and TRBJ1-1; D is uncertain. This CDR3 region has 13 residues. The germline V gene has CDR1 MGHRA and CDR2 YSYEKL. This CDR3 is CASSQVPNTEAFF. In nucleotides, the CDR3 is TGTGCCAGCAGCCAAGTCCCGAACACTGAAGCTTTCTTT.

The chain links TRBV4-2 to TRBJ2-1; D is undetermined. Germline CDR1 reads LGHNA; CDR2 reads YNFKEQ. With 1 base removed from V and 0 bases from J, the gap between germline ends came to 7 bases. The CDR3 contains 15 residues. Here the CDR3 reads CASSQGLSSYNEQFF. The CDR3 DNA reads TGTGCCAGCAGCCAAGGACTGAGCTCCTACAATGAGCAGTTCTTC.

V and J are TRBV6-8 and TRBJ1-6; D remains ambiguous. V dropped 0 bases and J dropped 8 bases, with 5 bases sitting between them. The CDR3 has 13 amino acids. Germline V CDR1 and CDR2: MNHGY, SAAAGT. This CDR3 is CASSYSRDSPLHF. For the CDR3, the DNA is TGTGCCAGCAGTTACTCGAGGGATTCACCCCTCCACTTT.

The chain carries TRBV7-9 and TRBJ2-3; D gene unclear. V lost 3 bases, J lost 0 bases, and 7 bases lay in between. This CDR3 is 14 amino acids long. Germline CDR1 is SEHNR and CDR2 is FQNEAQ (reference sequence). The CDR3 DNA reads TGTGCCAGCAGCTTTAGCTCTAGCACAGATACGCAGTATTTT. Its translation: CASSFSSSTDTQYF.

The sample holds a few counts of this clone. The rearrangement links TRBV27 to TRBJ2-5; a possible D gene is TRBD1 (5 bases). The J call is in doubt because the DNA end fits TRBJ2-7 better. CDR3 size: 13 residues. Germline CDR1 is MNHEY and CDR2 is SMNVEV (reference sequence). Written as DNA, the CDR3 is TGTGCCAGCAGTTTGGGGCCGTCCTACGAGCAGTACTTC. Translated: CASSLGPSYEQYF.

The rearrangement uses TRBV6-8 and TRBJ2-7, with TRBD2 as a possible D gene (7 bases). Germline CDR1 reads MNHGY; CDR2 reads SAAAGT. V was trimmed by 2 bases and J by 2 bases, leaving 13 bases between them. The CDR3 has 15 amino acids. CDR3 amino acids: CASSYLTGTTYEQYF. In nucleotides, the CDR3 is TGTGCCAGCAGTTACCTTACAGGGACTACCTACGAGCAGTACTTC.

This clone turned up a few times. The CDR3, as DNA: TGTGCCAGCTCACCCGCAGGACATAATTCGAAGACCCAGTACTTC. Encoded protein: CASSPAGHNSKTQYF. The V and J genes are TRBV18 and TRBJ2-5, with a possible D match to TRBD1 (5 bases). V shed 3 bases and J shed 6 bases, with 17 bases lying between them. Per germline, CDR1 KGHSH and CDR2 LQKENI. CDR3 length: 15 amino acids.

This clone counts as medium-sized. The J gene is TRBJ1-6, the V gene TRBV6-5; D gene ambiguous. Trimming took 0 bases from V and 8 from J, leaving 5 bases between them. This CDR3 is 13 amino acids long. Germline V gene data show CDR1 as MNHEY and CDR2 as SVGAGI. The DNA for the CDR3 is TGTGCCAGCAGTTACTCGAGGGATTCACCCCTCCACTTT. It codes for CASSYSRDSPLHF.

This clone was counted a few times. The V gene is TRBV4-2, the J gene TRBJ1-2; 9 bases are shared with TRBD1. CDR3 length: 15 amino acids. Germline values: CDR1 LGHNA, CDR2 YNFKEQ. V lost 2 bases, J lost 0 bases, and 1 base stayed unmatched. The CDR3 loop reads CASSQTGGSNYGYTF. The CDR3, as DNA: TGTGCCAGCAGCCAAACAGGGGGCTCTAACTATGGCTACACCTTC.

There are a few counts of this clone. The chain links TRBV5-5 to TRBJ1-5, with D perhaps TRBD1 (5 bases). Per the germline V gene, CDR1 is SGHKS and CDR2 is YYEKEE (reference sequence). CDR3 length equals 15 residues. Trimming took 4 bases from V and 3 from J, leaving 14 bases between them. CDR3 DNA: TGTGCCAGCAGCACGGAGGACATTCTCAATCAGCCCCAGCATTTT. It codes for CASSTEDILNQPQHF. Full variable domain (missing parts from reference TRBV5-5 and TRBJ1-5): DAGVTQSPTHLIKTRGQQVTLRCSPISGHKSVSWYQQVLGQGPQFIFQYYEKEERGRGNFPDRFSARQFPNYSSELNVNALLLGDSALYLCASSTEDILNQPQHFGDGTRLSIL.

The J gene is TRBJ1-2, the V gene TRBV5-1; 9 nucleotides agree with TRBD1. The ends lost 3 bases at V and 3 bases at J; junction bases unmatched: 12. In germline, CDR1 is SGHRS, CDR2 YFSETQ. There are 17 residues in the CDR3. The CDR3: CASSSARTGEPDYGYTF. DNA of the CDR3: TGCGCCAGCAGCTCTGCACGGACAGGGGAACCGGACTATGGCTACACCTTC. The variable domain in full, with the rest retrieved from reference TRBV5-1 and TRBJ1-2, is KAGVTQTPRYLIKTRGQQVTLSCSPISGHRSVSWYQQTPGQGLQFLFEYFSETQRNKGNFPGRFSGRQFSNSRSEMNVSTLELGDSALYLCASSSARTGEPDYGYTFGSGTRLTVV.

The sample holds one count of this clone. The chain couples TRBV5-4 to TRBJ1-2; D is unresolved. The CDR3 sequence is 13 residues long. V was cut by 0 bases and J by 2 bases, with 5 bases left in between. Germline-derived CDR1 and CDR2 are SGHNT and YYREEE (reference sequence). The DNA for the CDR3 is TGTGCCAGCAGCTTGGCCTTCAACTATGGCTACACCTTC. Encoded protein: CASSLAFNYGYTF.

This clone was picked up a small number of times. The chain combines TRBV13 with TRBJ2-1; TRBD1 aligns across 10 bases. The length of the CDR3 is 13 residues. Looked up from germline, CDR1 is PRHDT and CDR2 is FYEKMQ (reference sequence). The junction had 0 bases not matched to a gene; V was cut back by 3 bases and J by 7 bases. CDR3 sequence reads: CASSLGQGNEQFF. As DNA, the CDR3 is TGTGCCAGCAGCTTGGGACAGGGGAATGAGCAGTTCTTC.